This is a list of T cell receptor beta chains from one sample in a study of STAT3 mutations in large granular lymphocyte leukemia. Using immunoSEQ multiplex PCR, the repertoire was profiled, and TCRdb retains in-frame clones only, with some absent. This table has under 5,500 clones, about four fifths appearing once. The specimen was peripheral blood mononuclear cells. The receptors originated from a man in his forties with T-cell large granular lymphocyte leukemia. Some clones in this sample may be carry-over from other donors' samples. Both conserved end residues are part of each CDR3.

v_call cdr3_aa
TRBV7-9 CASSFGLEYGYTF
TRBV5-1 CASSGGLAVIDTQYF
TRBV28 CASSSPDIPYGYTF
TRBV5-5 CASSLEGNEAIGETQYF
TRBV5-6 CASSLGDSRFYEQYF
TRBV18 CASSPDLTGYEQYF
TRBV18 CASSPEDDPEGKLFF
TRBV5-5 CASSLSGQAHMTYGYTF
TRBV9 CASSGTGTEMNTEAFF
TRBV18 CASSRSTGLGGYTF
TRBV4-3 CASSQGDGYTF
TRBV5-1 CASSLAGNQPQHF
TRBV7-9 CASSLDRGTDTQYF
TRBV29-1 CSVDSGYYGYTF
TRBV7-8 CASSSPGGNEKLFF
TRBV6-1 CASSEFIGFYEQYF
TRBV5-8 CASSSRGGEETQYF
TRBV5-4 CASSPPGQGYEQYF
TRBV30 CAWSASVYGYTF
TRBV7-2 CASSSETLAGVAYEQYF
TRBV5-1 CASRTTGRGILTGELFF
TRBV7-8 CASTPDRVNTEAFF